The T cell receptor (beta chain) under discussion was sequenced for a study of blood T cells in healthy people across ages. General observations from the study: Conclusively comparing naive with antigen-experienced cells was impossible with unsorted PBMCs. Per-million-T-cell TCR beta diversity fell roughly linearly with age.

The second PCR ran about 6 to 11 cycles with a sample-barcoded 5' primer and J-beta primers. From each sample, at least 2.5 million paired-end reads containing CDR3 were obtained. TCRdb reanalysed the 5' RACE reads using MiXCR and keeps one entry per CDR3 protein. The data show over 600,000 distinct CDR3 sequences, with under 25% seen just once and 3.5% to 4% held by the top ten. Each sample provided at least 6 micrograms of extracted total RNA. There are many counts of this clonotype. No antigen is known for it. This receptor was identified in a man between 65 and 85 years old in good health. The sequencing sample was made of blood.

The CDR3, as DNA: TGTGCCACCAGTGACGGGACTAGCGGGAAAGAGACCCAGTACTTC. Translating gives CATSDGTSGKETQYF. J is TRBJ2-5 and V is TRBV24-1; TRBD2 matches 13 bases. V trimming: 4 bases; J trimming: 3 bases; junction bases outside the gene matches: 1. In germline, CDR1 is KGHDR, CDR2 SFDVKD. The CDR3 is 15 residues long.